This is a list of T cell receptor beta chains from one sample in a study of blood T cell repertoires in COVID-19. Produced via immunoSEQ multiplex PCR; TCRdb's table is partial and in-frame only. This table has about 230,000 clones, approximately 82% appearing once. The specimen sequenced was peripheral blood. Receptors were obtained from a woman in her 70s with active or convalescent COVID-19. The CDR3 runs from the conserved cysteine through the conserved F or W. A D gene is named only where the DNA matches it firmly. Not all rows give a size; the values are once, few, many and, for expanded clones, a class.

d_gene	v_gene	len	abundance	j_gene	CDR3nt	CDR3aa
TRBD2	TRBV24-1	17	NA	TRBJ2-2	TGTGCCACCAGTGACATCTCCGGGAGGGGGAACACCGGGGAGCTGTTTTTT	CATSDISGRGNTGELFF
NA	TRBV10-3	13	once	TRBJ2-7	TGTGCCATCAGCGCGGACTCAACCTACGAGCAGTACTTC	CAISADSTYEQYF
NA	TRBV2	14	NA	TRBJ1-5	TGTGCCAGCAGTGTGGGGCCCAGCAATCAGCCCCAGCATTTT	CASSVGPSNQPQHF
NA	TRBV9	14	NA	TRBJ1-1	TGTGCCAGCAGCGTAGAGGGCAGGGCCCTCGGAGCTTTCTTT	CASSVEGRALGAFF
NA	TRBV18	14	NA	TRBJ2-5	TGTGCCAGCTCACCCCCGGACCGGGAGGAGACCCAGTACTTC	CASSPPDREETQYF
NA	TRBV7-2	16	few	TRBJ1-5	TGTGCCAGCAGCCCGGGCCCTCGGGGGGGCAATCAGCCCCAGCATTTT	CASSPGPRGGNQPQHF
NA	TRBV13	17	NA	TRBJ2-1	TGTGCCAGCAGCTCACGGAGGCGACCGAGCTCTGGCAATGAGCAGTTCTTC	CASSSRRRPSSGNEQFF
NA	TRBV19	16	NA	TRBJ1-5	TGTGCCAGTAGTATAGACAATCGGGGGGGAGGTCAGCCCCAGCATTTT	CASSIDNRGGGQPQHF
TRBD1	TRBV7-8	15	NA	TRBJ1-6	TGTGCCAGCAGCCTCGGACAGGGGAACAATTCACCCCTCCACTTT	CASSLGQGNNSPLHF
TRBD1	TRBV7-9	16	NA	TRBJ1-5	TGTGCCAGCAGCCTCGGGACAGGGACCAGCAATCAGCCCCAGCATTTT	CASSLGTGTSNQPQHF
NA	TRBV19	13	NA	TRBJ1-2	TGTGCCAGTAGTCCCGGCGGGTACTATGGCTACACCTTC	CASSPGGYYGYTF
NA	TRBV15	14	NA	TRBJ2-7	TGTGCCACCAGCAGAGTCCGGAGCTCCTACGAGCAGTACTTC	CATSRVRSSYEQYF
NA	TRBV4-1	15	few	TRBJ1-2	TGCGCCAGCAGCCAAGGCGGTTCCGATCACTATGGCTACACCTTC	CASSQGGSDHYGYTF
TRBD2	TRBV6-2/TRBV6-3	16	NA	TRBJ2-3	TGTGCCAGCAGCCTAGGACTAGCGGGGCCCACAGATACGCAGTATTTT	CASSLGLAGPTDTQYF
TRBD1	TRBV7-3	15	NA	TRBJ2-5	TGTGCCAGCAGCCTCTCGGGACAGCGACAAGAGACCCAGTACTTC	CASSLSGQRQETQYF
NA	TRBV2	15	NA	TRBJ1-4	TGTGCCAGCAGTCCGGAGGGGGGGCGCGGTGAAAAACTGTTTTTT	CASSPEGGRGEKLFF
NA	TRBV10-3	15	NA	TRBJ1-5	TGTGCCATCAGTGAGTCTGGGCAGAGCAATCAGCCCCAGCATTTT	CAISESGQSNQPQHF
NA	TRBV5-5	13	few	TRBJ1-1	TGTGCCAGCAGCCGGACATCGAACACTGAAGCTTTCTTT	CASSRTSNTEAFF
NA	TRBV30	16	NA	TRBJ1-4	TGTGCCTGGCGGGCCCTTATGGCGGGAGGGGGTGAAAAACTGTTTTTT	CAWRALMAGGGEKLFF
NA	TRBV5-1	12	NA	TRBJ1-2	TGCGCCAGCAGCTCGAGACAGGATGGCTACACCTTC	CASSSRQDGYTF
TRBD1	TRBV6-4	18	NA	TRBJ1-1	TGTGCCAGCAGTGTCGCCGGGACAGGGGGCGGAGGGAACACTGAAGCTTTCTTT	CASSVAGTGGGGNTEAFF
TRBD2	TRBV7-8	16	NA	TRBJ2-1	TGTGCCAGCAGCGCCTTTAGCGGGAGCGACTACAATGAGCAGTTCTTC	CASSAFSGSDYNEQFF
NA	TRBV5-1	14	NA	TRBJ2-1	TGCGCCAGCAGCTTGGCTAGGGGTTACAATGAGCAGTTCTTC	CASSLARGYNEQFF
NA	TRBV5-1	17	NA	TRBJ1-3	TGCGCCAGCAGCTTGGCTCCTAATGCGGTTTCGGGAAACACCATATATTTT	CASSLAPNAVSGNTIYF
TRBD1	TRBV24-1	15	NA	TRBJ2-5	TGTGCCACCAGTGAGGGGGACAGTTACCAAGAGACCCAGTACTTC	CATSEGDSYQETQYF
NA	TRBV2	12	NA	TRBJ1-1	TGTGCCAGCAGTCTAACAGGGTTTGAAGCTTTCTTT	CASSLTGFEAFF
NA	TRBV4-2	13	NA	TRBJ2-5	TGTGCCAGCAGCCAAGCCCCCCTGTCTCCCCAGTACTTC	CASSQAPLSPQYF
NA	TRBV19	14	NA	TRBJ2-7	TGTGCCAGTAACCCCCAGGGTTTCGTAGGCGAGCAGTACTTC	CASNPQGFVGEQYF
TRBD1	TRBV5-1	17	NA	TRBJ1-1	TGCGCCAGCAGCTTGGCCGGAACAGGGGGTGTGAACACTGAAGCTTTCTTT	CASSLAGTGGVNTEAFF
NA	TRBV5-1	14	NA	TRBJ2-7	TGCGCCAGCAGCTTGGCGGCGGTTACCTACGAGCAGTACTTC	CASSLAAVTYEQYF
TRBD2	TRBV5-1	16	NA	TRBJ2-1	TGCGCCAGCAGCTGGATGACTAGCGGGAGGGGGAATGAGCAGTTCTTC	CASSWMTSGRGNEQFF
NA	TRBV5-6	14	NA	TRBJ1-1	TGTGCCAGCAGCTTGGTTCCCATGAACACTGAAGCTTTCTTT	CASSLVPMNTEAFF
NA	TRBV9	13	few	TRBJ1-2	TGTGCCAGCTATAATCCCCTAAACTATGGCTACACCTTC	CASYNPLNYGYTF
NA	TRBV18	13	NA	TRBJ2-3	TGTGCCAGCTCTGTGGGCTTCACAGATACGCAGTATTTT	CASSVGFTDTQYF
NA	TRBV27	14	NA	TRBJ2-1	TGTGCCAGTTCGGGCAGGGTAAACTACAATGAGCAGTTCTTC	CASSGRVNYNEQFF
TRBD2	TRBV29-1	15	NA	TRBJ2-3	TGCAGCGTTGTTTGGGCGGGGGGGCTCACAGATACGCAGTATTTT	CSVVWAGGLTDTQYF
NA	TRBV10-1	14	NA	TRBJ2-7	TGCGCCAGCGGAGGGCCTGGGGGTCGGTACGAGCAGTACTTC	CASGGPGGRYEQYF
NA	TRBV5-1	12	NA	TRBJ2-1	TGCGCCAGCCGCCCCGGTTTTGATGAGCAGTTCTTC	CASRPGFDEQFF
NA	TRBV7-9	13	NA	TRBJ2-1	TGTGCCAGCAGCTTAGACGGCGGGGATGAGCAGTTCTTC	CASSLDGGDEQFF
NA	TRBV5-1	14	NA	TRBJ2-1	TGCGCCAGCAGCTCCCTGGCGGGAAGTAATGAGCAGTTCTTC	CASSSLAGSNEQFF
TRBD1	TRBV5-1	17	NA	TRBJ2-7	TGCGCCAGCAGCTTGGCCGGGAGGGACAGGGGATTCTACGAGCAGTACTTC	CASSLAGRDRGFYEQYF
TRBD2	TRBV18	16	NA	TRBJ2-7	TGTGCCAGCTCACCCTGGGATCTAGCGGATACCTACGAGCAGTACTTC	CASSPWDLADTYEQYF